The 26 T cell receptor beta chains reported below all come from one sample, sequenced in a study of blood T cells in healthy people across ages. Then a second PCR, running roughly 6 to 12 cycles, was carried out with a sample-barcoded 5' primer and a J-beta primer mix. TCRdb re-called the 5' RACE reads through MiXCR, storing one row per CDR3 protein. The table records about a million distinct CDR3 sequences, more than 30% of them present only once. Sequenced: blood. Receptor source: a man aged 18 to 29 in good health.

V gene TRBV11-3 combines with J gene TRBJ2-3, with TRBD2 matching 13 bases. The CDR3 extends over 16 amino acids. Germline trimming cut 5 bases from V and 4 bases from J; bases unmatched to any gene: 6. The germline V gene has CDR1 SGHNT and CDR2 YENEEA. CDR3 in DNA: TGTGCCAGCAGCCCGGGACTAGCGGGGAGGTCAGATACGCAGTATTTT. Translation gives CASSPGLAGRSDTQYF.

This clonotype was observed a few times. As DNA, the CDR3 is TGTGCCAGCAGCCACACAGGGTCTAACGAGCAGTACTTC. Its protein product is CASSHTGSNEQYF. The genes are TRBV3-1 and TRBJ2-7; TRBD1 is a possible D gene (6 bases). The CDR3 runs 13 residues. CDR1 is LGHDT and CDR2 is YNNKEL in the germline V gene (reference sequence). The V end lost 3 bases, the J end lost 5 bases, and 11 bases lay between the germline ends.

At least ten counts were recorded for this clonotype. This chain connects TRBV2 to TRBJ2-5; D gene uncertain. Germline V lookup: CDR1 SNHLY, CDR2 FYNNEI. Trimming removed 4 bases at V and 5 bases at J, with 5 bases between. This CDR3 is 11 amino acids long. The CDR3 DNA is TGTGCCAGCAGTGGGTTGGAGACCCAGTACTTC. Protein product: CASSGLETQYF.

CDR3 amino acids: CAISRQDNEQFF. CDR3 DNA sequence: TGTGCCATCAGTCGTCAGGACAATGAGCAGTTCTTC. The chain joins TRBV10-3 to TRBJ2-1; D is uncertain. This CDR3 contains 12 residues. Trimming shortened V by 5 bases and J by 5 bases, and 7 bases separated the two germline ends. Germline CDR1 ENHRY, CDR2 SYGVKD.

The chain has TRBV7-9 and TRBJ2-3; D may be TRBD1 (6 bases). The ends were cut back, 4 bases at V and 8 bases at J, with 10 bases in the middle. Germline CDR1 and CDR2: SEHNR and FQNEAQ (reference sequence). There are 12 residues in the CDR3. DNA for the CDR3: TGTGCCAGCAGCTCCTTAGGGGGTACGCAGTATTTT. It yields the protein CASSSLGGTQYF. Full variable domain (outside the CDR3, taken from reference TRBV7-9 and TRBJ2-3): DTGVSQNPRHKITKRGQNVTFRCDPISEHNRLYWYRQTLGQGPEFLTYFQNEAQLEKSRLLSDRFSAERPKGSFSTLEIQRTEQGDSAMYLCASSSLGGTQYFGPGTRLTVL.

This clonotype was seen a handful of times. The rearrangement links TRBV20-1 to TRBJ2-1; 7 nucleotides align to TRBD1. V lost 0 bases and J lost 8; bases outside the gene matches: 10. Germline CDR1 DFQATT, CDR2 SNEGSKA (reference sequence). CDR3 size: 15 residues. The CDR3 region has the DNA TGCAGTGCTAGAGATCTGAAGGGGGCTTACGATGAGCAGTTCTTC. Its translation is CSARDLKGAYDEQFF.

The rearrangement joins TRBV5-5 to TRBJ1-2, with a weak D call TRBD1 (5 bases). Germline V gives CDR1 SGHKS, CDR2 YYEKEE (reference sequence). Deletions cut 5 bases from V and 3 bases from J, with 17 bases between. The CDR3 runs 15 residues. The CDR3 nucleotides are TGTGCCAGCAGTTCTACGACAACAGGAGACTATGGCTACACCTTC. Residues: CASSSTTTGDYGYTF.

CDR3 protein: CASSQDQLDRAGYTF. The CDR3, as DNA: TGTGCCAGCAGCCAAGACCAATTAGACAGGGCTGGCTACACCTTC. This sequence joins TRBV3-1 and TRBJ1-2, with 7 bases matching TRBD1. Germline-derived CDR1 and CDR2 are LGHDT and YNNKEL (reference sequence). Trimming at V came to 0 bases and at J to 7 bases, leaving 8 bases not matched to a gene. CDR3 length: 15 residues.

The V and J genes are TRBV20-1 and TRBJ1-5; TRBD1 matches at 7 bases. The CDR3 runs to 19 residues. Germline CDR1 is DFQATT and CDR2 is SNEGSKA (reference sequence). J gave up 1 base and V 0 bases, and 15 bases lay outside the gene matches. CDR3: CSARDRQDRRQWSNQPQHF. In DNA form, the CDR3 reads TGCAGTGCTAGAGATCGGCAGGACAGGCGACAGTGGAGCAATCAGCCCCAGCATTTT.

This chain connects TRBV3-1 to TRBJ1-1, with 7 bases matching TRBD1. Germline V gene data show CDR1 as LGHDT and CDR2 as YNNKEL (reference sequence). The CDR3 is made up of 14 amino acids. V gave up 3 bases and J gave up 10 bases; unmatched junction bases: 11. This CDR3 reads CASSHGDSVGSAFF. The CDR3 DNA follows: TGTGCCAGCAGCCATGGGGACAGTGTTGGATCAGCTTTCTTT.

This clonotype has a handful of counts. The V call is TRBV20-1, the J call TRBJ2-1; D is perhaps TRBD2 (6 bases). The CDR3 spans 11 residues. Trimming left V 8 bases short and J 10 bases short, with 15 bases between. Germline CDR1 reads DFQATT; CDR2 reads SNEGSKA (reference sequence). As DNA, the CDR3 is TGCAGTCTTCTGGGAGGCTGGGAGCAGTTCTTC. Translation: CSLLGGWEQFF.

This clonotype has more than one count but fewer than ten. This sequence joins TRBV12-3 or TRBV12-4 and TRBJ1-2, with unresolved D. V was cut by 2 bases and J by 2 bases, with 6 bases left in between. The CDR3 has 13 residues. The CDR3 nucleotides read TGTGCCAGCAGTTTATTACCCAACTATGGCTACACCTTC. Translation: CASSLLPNYGYTF.

CDR3 sequence reads: CASSPTGEDEKLFF. The CDR3 coding sequence is TGTGCCAGCAGCCCGACAGGGGAAGACGAAAAACTGTTTTTT. The chain carries TRBV7-9 and TRBJ1-4; 8 nucleotides line up with TRBD1. V gave up 5 bases and J gave up 8 bases; unmatched junction bases: 7. The CDR3 runs to 14 residues. The germline V gene has CDR1 SEHNR and CDR2 FQNEAQ (reference sequence).

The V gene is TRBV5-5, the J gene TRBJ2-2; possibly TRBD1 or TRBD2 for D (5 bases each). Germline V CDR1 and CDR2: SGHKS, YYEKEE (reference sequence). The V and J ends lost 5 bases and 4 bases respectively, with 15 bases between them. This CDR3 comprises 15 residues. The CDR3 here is CASRKTGAGTGELFF. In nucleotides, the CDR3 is TGTGCCAGCAGGAAAACCGGGGCAGGCACCGGGGAGCTGTTTTTT.

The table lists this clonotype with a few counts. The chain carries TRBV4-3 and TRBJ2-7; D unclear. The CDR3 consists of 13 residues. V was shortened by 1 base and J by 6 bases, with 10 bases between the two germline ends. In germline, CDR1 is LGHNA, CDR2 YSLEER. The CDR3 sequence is CASSQVVGSEQYF. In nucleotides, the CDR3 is TGCGCCAGCAGCCAAGTTGTCGGATCCGAGCAGTACTTC.

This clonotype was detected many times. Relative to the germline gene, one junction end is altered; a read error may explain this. CDR3 amino acids: CASSLVGVSSYNEQFF. The CDR3 region has the DNA TGCGCCAGCAGCTTGGTAGGGGTTAGCTCCTACAATGAGCAGTTCTTC. The chain couples TRBV7-3 to TRBJ2-1, with D possibly TRBD1 on 5 matching bases. This CDR3 is 16 amino acids long. Germline V gives CDR1 SGHTA, CDR2 FQGTGA. The full variable domain, its missing parts supplied by reference TRBV7-3 and TRBJ2-1, is GAGVSQTPSNKVTEKGKYVELRCDPISGHTALYWYRQSLGQGPEFLIYFQGTGAADDSGLPNDRFFAVRPEGSVSTLKIQRTERGDSAVYLCASSLVGVSSYNEQFFGPGTRLTVL.

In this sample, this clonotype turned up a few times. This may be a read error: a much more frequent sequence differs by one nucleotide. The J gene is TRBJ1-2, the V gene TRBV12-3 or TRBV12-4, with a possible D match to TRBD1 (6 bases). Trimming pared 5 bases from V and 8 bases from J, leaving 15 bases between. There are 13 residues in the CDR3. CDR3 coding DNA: TGTGCCAGCAGTGTATTGGGGGCAGGCGGCTACACCTTC. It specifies CASSVLGAGGYTF.

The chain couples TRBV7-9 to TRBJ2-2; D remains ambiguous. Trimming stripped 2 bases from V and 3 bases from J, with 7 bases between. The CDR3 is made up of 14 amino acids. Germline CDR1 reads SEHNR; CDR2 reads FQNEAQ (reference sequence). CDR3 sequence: CASSLYTDTGELFF. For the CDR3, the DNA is TGTGCCAGCAGCTTATATACAGACACCGGGGAGCTGTTTTTT.

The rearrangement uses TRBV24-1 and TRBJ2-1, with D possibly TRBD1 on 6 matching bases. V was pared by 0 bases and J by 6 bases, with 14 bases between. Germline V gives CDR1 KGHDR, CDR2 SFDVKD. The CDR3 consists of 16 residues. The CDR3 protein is CATSDLSQGFSNEQFF. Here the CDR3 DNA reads TGTGCCACCAGTGATTTGTCACAGGGATTTAGCAATGAGCAGTTCTTC.

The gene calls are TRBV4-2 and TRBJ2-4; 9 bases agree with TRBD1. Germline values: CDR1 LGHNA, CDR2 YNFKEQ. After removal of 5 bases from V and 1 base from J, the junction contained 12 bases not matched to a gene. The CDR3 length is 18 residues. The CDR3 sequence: CASSYDRGVQGAKNIQYF. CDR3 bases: TGTGCCAGCAGCTACGACAGGGGGGTTCAGGGGGCCAAAAACATTCAGTACTTC.

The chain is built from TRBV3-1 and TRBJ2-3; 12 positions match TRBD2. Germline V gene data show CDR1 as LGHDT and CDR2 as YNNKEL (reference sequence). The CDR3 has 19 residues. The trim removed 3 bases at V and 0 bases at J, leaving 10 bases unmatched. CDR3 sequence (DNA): TGTGCCAGCAGCCATCCCGCCCTAGCGGGGGGGCCGAGCACAGATACGCAGTATTTT. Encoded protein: CASSHPALAGGPSTDTQYF.

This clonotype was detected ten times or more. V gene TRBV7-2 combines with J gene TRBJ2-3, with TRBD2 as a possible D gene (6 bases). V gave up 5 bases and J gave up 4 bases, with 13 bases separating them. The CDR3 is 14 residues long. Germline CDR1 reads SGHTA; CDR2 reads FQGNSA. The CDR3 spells CASSLSTRSDTQYF. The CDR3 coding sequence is TGTGCCAGCAGCCTGTCGACTAGATCAGATACGCAGTATTTT.

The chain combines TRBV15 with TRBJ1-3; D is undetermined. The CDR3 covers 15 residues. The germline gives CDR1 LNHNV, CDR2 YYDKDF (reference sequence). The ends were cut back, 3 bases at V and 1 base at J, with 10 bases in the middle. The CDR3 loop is CATSRHLGSGNTIYF. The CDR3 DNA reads TGTGCCACCAGCAGGCACCTGGGGTCTGGAAACACCATATATTTT.

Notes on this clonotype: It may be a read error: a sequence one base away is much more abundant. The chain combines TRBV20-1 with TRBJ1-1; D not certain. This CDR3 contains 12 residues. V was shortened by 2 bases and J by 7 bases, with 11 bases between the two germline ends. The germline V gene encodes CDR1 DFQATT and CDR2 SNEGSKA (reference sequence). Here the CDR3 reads CSARIRRGEAFF. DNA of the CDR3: TGCAGTGCTAGAATAAGACGGGGTGAAGCTTTCTTT.

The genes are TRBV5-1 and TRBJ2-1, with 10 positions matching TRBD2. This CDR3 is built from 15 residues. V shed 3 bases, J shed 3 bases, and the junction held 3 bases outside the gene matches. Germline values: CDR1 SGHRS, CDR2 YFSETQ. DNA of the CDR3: TGCGCCAGCAGCTGCAGCGGGGGGGACTACAATGAGCAGTTCTTC. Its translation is CASSCSGGDYNEQFF.

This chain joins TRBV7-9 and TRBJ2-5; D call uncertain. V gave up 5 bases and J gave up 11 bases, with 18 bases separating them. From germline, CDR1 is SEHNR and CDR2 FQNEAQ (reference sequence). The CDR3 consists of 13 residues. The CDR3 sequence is CASSPQTYNEQYF. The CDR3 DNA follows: TGTGCCAGCAGCCCCCAAACCTACAATGAGCAGTACTTC. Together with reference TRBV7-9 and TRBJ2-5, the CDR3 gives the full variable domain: DTGVSQNPRHKITKRGQNVTFRCDPISEHNRLYWYRQTLGQGPEFLTYFQNEAQLEKSRLLSDRFSAERPKGSFSTLEIQRTEQGDSAMYLCASSPQTYNEQYFGPGTRLLVL.